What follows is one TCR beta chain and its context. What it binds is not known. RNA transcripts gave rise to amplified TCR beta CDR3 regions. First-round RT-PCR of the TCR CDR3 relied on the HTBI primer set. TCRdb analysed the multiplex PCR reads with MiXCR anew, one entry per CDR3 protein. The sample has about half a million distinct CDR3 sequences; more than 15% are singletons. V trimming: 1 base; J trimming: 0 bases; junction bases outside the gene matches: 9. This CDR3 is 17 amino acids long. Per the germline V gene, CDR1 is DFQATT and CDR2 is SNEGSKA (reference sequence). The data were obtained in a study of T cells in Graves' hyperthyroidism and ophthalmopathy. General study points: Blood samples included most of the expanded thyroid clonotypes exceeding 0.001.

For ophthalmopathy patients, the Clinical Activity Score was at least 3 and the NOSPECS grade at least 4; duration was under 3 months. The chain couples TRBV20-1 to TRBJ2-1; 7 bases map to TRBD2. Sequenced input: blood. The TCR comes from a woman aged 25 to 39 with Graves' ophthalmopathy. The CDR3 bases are TGCAGTGCTAGAGGGGGTCGGGGGGAAAGCTCCTACAATGAGCAGTTCTTC. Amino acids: CSARGGRGESSYNEQFF.